This T cell receptor (beta chain) is drawn from a study of beta chain features in type 1 diabetes. Background on the study: Comparable age, gender and cell yields were observed in patients relative to healthy donors.

One heparinised blood draw averaging about 120 mL was given by each donor. A sort by CD45RO/CCR7/CD25/CD127/CD95/CD27 yielded CD4+ naive, central memory, regulatory and stem cell-like memory cells. Trimming took 2 bases from V and 3 from J, leaving 17 bases between them. Germline-derived CDR1 and CDR2 are MGHRA and YSYEKL. The CDR3 totals 16 residues. Reverse transcribing all isolated RNA meant expressed TCRB transcripts were sequenced. Libraries were prepared by immunoSEQ multiplex PCR; TCRdb keeps only in-frame clonotypes and omits some of them. The top ten hold 0.05% to 0.065% of the sample, which has 450,000 to 550,000 clones, 30% seen once. Notes on the study in general: Among all four CD4+ subsets, Type 1 diabetes patients had TCRB CDR3s that were moderately but significantly shorter.

With regard to this clone: Its matching antigen is unknown.

The chain is built from TRBV4-1 and TRBJ2-7, with D possibly being TRBD1 or TRBD2 (5 bases each). This TCR was sampled from a man aged 18 to 29 in good health. Material: naive CD4+ T cells from blood. CDR3 loop: CASSQMEAGAGYEQYF. In DNA, the CDR3 is TGCGCCAGCAGCCAAATGGAGGCTGGGGCGGGCTACGAGCAGTACTTC.